This T cell receptor beta chain was retrieved from a study of blood T cell repertoires in COVID-19. Whole-study context: In each case, the material was cDNA or gDNA derived from T cells, B-cell-depleted T cells, or PBMCs.

CDR3 length: 15 amino acids. The ends were cut back, 11 bases at V and 0 bases at J, with 17 bases in the middle. Germline V lookup: CDR1 MNHEY, CDR2 SVGAGI. Only in-frame clones appear in the TCRdb table, and some are missing; sequencing was by immunoSEQ multiplex PCR. This sample carries 50,000 to 65,000 clones, just under 75% of them seen once, and the ten largest clones take 4.8%. This clonotype originated in an older woman with COVID-19, enrolled during active disease. Sequences were obtained from peripheral blood. This chain links TRBV6-5 with TRBJ1-3; maybe TRBD1 (5 bases). The CDR3 DNA sequence: TGTGCCCCGGGGGACTTGGGTGACTCTGGAAACACCATATATTTT. Protein sequence: CAPGDLGDSGNTIYF.